Below are 20 T cell receptor beta chains sequenced from a single sample in a study of T cells after posttransplantation cyclophosphamide. Cyclophosphamide on days +3 and +4 followed busulfan-fludarabine conditioning and a marrow graft. Profiling relied on immunoSEQ multiplex PCR, and the TCRdb table lists in-frame clones only, not all of them. The data show over 700 clones, around 59% seen once. The sequenced sample was CD8+ T cells sorted from blood, obtained after allogeneic stem cell transplant with posttransplant cyclophosphamide. These receptors came from a male patient aged 45-60 years who received an allogeneic stem cell transplant from an unrelated donor, was CMV-positive, and had acute GVHD only. Part of the T cell pool may stem from the graft donor.

This clone has a single count. V usage is TRBV2 and J usage is TRBJ2-7, with 11 bases lining up with TRBD2. CDR3 length: 16 amino acids. V was pared by 2 bases and J by 5 bases, with 8 bases of the junction left unmatched. Germline CDR1 is SNHLY and CDR2 is FYNNEI. Here the CDR3 reads CASSERIAGGLHEQYF. CDR3 nucleotides: TGTGCCAGCAGTGAAAGGATAGCGGGGGGGCTCCACGAGCAGTACTTC.

The chain recombines TRBV2 with TRBJ2-7, with a possible D match to TRBD2 (6 bases). The germline CDR1 and CDR2 sequences are SNHLY and FYNNEI. V dropped 6 bases and J dropped 7 bases, with 13 bases sitting between them. This CDR3 is built from 12 residues. CDR3 coding DNA: TGTGCCAGCAGGGAGGGGATGGGAGAGCAGTACTTC. As protein: CASREGMGEQYF. Variable domain in full (rest from reference TRBV2 and TRBJ2-7): EPEVTQTPSHQVTQMGQEVILRCVPISNHLYFYWYRQILGQKVEFLVSFYNNEISEKSEIFDDQFSVERPDGSNFTLKIRSTKLEDSAMYFCASREGMGEQYFGPGTRLTVT.

The genes are TRBV7-8 and TRBJ1-2; tentatively, D is TRBD1 (6 bases). V gave up 4 bases and J gave up 4 bases, with 10 bases separating them. CDR3 length: 13 amino acids. CDR1 and CDR2 (germline): SGHVS, FQNEAQ. CDR3 loop: CASSSRQAYGYTF. In DNA form, the CDR3 reads TGTGCCAGCAGCTCCCGACAGGCCTATGGCTACACCTTC.

The chain recombines TRBV5-6 with TRBJ2-7, with 11 bases aligning to TRBD1. The CDR3 extends over 15 amino acids. V shed 0 bases and J 2 bases; nucleotides not matched to a gene: 1. Germline loops: CDR1 SGHDT, CDR2 YYEEEE. The CDR3 DNA sequence: TGTGCCAGCAGCTTGGGGGGACAGGGGGCCTACGAGCAGTACTTC. Translation: CASSLGGQGAYEQYF.

The chain couples TRBV2 to TRBJ2-1, with 7 nucleotides matching TRBD2. The CDR3 totals 15 residues. Germline values: CDR1 SNHLY, CDR2 FYNNEI. V lost 0 bases and J lost 5; bases outside the gene matches: 4. The CDR3 spells CASSEAGEGDNEQFF. The CDR3 DNA follows: TGTGCCAGCAGTGAAGCGGGGGAGGGAGACAATGAGCAGTTCTTC.

The CDR3 reads CSAMRNYGYTF. The DNA of the CDR3 is TGCAGTGCTATGAGGAACTATGGCTACACCTTC. The rearrangement uses TRBV20-1 and TRBJ1-2; D gene ambiguous. The CDR3 has 11 amino acids. V shed 4 bases and J shed 2 bases, with 5 bases lying between them. Germline V gene sequence: CDR1 DFQATT, CDR2 SNEGSKA (reference sequence).

The chain uses TRBV4-3 and TRBJ1-2, with D perhaps TRBD1 (6 bases). This CDR3 has 14 amino acids. V lost 1 base to trimming and J lost 3 bases, with 9 bases between them. CDR1 is LGHNA, CDR2 YSLEER, per germline. As DNA, the CDR3 is TGCGCCAGCAGCCAAGGACAGGCCCACTATGGCTACACCTTC. Protein sequence: CASSQGQAHYGYTF.

V and J are TRBV10-2 and TRBJ2-7; tentatively, D is TRBD2 (6 bases). V dropped 6 bases and J dropped 2 bases, with 20 bases sitting between them. This CDR3 has 16 residues. Germline V gene lookup returns CDR1 WSHSY and CDR2 SAAADI. CDR3: CASSDPGTFYAYEQYF. In DNA form, the CDR3 reads TGCGCCAGCAGCGATCCCGGGACTTTTTATGCCTACGAGCAGTACTTC.

V and J are TRBV5-6 and TRBJ1-2; 11 nucleotides align to TRBD1. The trim removed 2 bases at V and 6 bases at J, leaving 6 bases unmatched. Germline-derived CDR1 and CDR2 are SGHDT and YYEEEE. The CDR3 extends over 15 amino acids. The chain's CDR3 is CASSFRTGGWDGYTF. The CDR3 DNA reads TGTGCCAGCAGCTTTAGGACAGGGGGCTGGGATGGCTACACCTTC. Filled out from reference TRBV5-6 and TRBJ1-2, the complete variable domain reads DAGVTQSPTHLIKTRGQQVTLRCSPKSGHDTVSWYQQALGQGPQFIFQYYEEEERQRGNFPDRFSGHQFPNYSSELNVNALLLGDSALYLCASSFRTGGWDGYTFGSGTRLTVV.

This clone was counted once. A far more abundant clone sits one base away, making this likely a read error. V gene TRBV4-1 combines with J gene TRBJ2-7; maybe TRBD2 (5 bases). The CDR3 sequence is 14 residues long. Germline V gene data show CDR1 as MGHRA and CDR2 as YSYEKL. The CDR3 region is CASSQVEGTDDQYF. CDR3 bases: TGCGCCAGCAGCCAGGTAGAGGGTACCGACGATCAGTACTTC.

This clone was seen only once. V is TRBV2 and J is TRBJ2-7, with 9 bases that match TRBD1. This CDR3 contains 16 residues. Trimming took 0 bases from V and 0 from J; bases not matched to a gene: 3. Germline V gene sequence: CDR1 SNHLY, CDR2 FYNNEI. CDR3 sequence: CASSEAGQGPSYEQYF. CDR3 nucleotides: TGTGCCAGCAGTGAAGCGGGACAGGGACCCTCCTACGAGCAGTACTTC.

This clone was counted between two and nine times. The chain combines TRBV4-3 with TRBJ2-1; 11 bases are a match to TRBD2. Germline CDR1 is LGHNA and CDR2 is YSLEER. The CDR3 runs 17 residues. The V segment lost 0 bases and the J segment 2 bases; nucleotides outside the gene matches: 3. The CDR3 DNA reads TGCGCCAGCAGCCAAGATCTAGCGGGGGGCACCTACAATGAGCAGTTCTTC. Amino acid sequence: CASSQDLAGGTYNEQFF.

Only a few counts were recorded for this clone. This rearrangement joins TRBV14 to TRBJ2-1; D is uncertain. The germline V and J ends were trimmed by 0 bases and 1 base, with 13 bases remaining between them. Germline CDR1 SGHDN, CDR2 FVKESK. The CDR3 extends over 17 amino acids. CDR3 sequence reads: CASSQDVRIRSYNEQFF. The DNA of the CDR3 is TGTGCCAGCAGCCAAGATGTGCGTATTCGATCCTACAATGAGCAGTTCTTC.

The gene calls are TRBV14 and TRBJ1-4, with D possibly TRBD1 on 5 matching bases. Germline V gives CDR1 SGHDN, CDR2 FVKESK. Trimming removed 1 base from V and 13 bases from J, with 13 bases in between. CDR3 size: 13 residues. This CDR3 reads CASSQVGVQGLFF. The CDR3 DNA reads as TGTGCCAGCAGCCAAGTCGGCGTCCAGGGACTGTTTTTT.

The chain couples TRBV4-2 to TRBJ2-1, with D maybe TRBD1 (6 bases). Germline CDR1 and CDR2: LGHNA and YNFKEQ. The V gene lost 0 bases and the J gene lost 5 bases, with 14 bases spanning the gap. This CDR3 has 16 residues. The CDR3 DNA sequence: TGTGCCAGCAGCCAAGATCTGACAGGCTTTAACAATGAGCAGTTCTTC. This translates into CASSQDLTGFNNEQFF.

The chain combines TRBV2 with TRBJ1-4, with TRBD1 as a possible D gene (5 bases). The V end lost 7 bases, the J end lost 2 bases, and 11 bases lay between the germline ends. From germline, CDR1 is SNHLY and CDR2 FYNNEI. This CDR3 contains 14 residues. The CDR3 protein is CASMWGLTNEKLFF. CDR3 in DNA: TGTGCCAGCATGTGGGGACTTACTAATGAAAAACTGTTTTTT.

By proportion, this clone is large (0.1 to 1%). Other DNA sequences in this specimen translate into the identical CDR3. V gene TRBV19 combines with J gene TRBJ2-7; D not resolved. V was clipped by 5 bases and J by 4 bases, with 6 bases between them. Germline CDR1 is LNHDA and CDR2 is SQIVND (reference sequence). This CDR3 contains 11 residues. CDR3 loop: CASSHRYEQYF. The CDR3 DNA reads TGTGCCAGTAGTCATCGGTACGAGCAGTACTTC.

The V gene is TRBV27, the J gene TRBJ2-1; D is possibly TRBD1 (6 bases). The germline CDR1 and CDR2 sequences are MNHEY and SMNVEV (reference sequence). The CDR3 is 14 residues long. V was shortened by 5 bases and J by 8 bases, with 16 bases between the two germline ends. Here the CDR3 DNA reads TGTGCCAGCAGTCCAGGGGTAAGGACCGATGAGCAGTTCTTC. Protein: CASSPGVRTDEQFF.

As for this clone: A far larger clone differs by one base, so this is likely a read error. Distinct nucleotide sequences in the sample also encode this CDR3. The chain couples TRBV4-1 to TRBJ2-1; D gene uncertain. This CDR3 is built from 16 residues. The germline V gene encodes CDR1 MGHRA and CDR2 YSYEKL. The CDR3, as DNA: TGCGCCAGCAGCCAAGAAGCACAGAGCTCCTACAATGACCAGTTCTTC. Residues: CASSQEAQSSYNDQFF.

The chain recombines TRBV7-8 with TRBJ2-7, with 8 bases identical to TRBD1. Germline CDR1 reads SGHVS; CDR2 reads FQNEAQ. The junction had 4 bases not matched to a gene; V was cut back by 8 bases and J by 1 base. CDR3 length: 13 amino acids. The CDR3 is CASQDRGSYEQYF. The CDR3, as DNA: TGTGCCAGCCAAGACAGGGGATCCTACGAGCAGTACTTC.